The 32 T cell receptor beta chains in this list originate from one sample, sequenced in a study of blood T cell repertoires in COVID-19. Generated by immunoSEQ multiplex PCR, the TCRdb table keeps only in-frame clones and is missing some. Of 210,000 or so clones listed, 70% to 85% are singletons. Sequencing was performed on peripheral blood. The source is a woman of 80 years or more with COVID-19, enrolled during active disease.

This sequence joins TRBV28 and TRBJ1-2, with a weak D call TRBD1 (6 bases). This CDR3 spans 13 amino acids. The V end lost 7 bases, the J end lost 5 bases, and 14 bases lay between the germline ends. Per germline, CDR1 MDHEN and CDR2 SYDVKM. CDR3 coding DNA: TGTGCCAGCATCCGGACAGACTTTTATGGCTACACCTTC. Amino acid sequence: CASIRTDFYGYTF.

This clone was counted a few times. The chain couples TRBV7-9 to TRBJ1-2, with 9 bases matching TRBD1. The CDR3 length is 14 residues. The V and J ends lost 1 base and 7 bases, in that order; junction bases with no gene match: 4. The germline V gene encodes CDR1 SEHNR and CDR2 FQNEAQ (reference sequence). CDR3 nucleotides: TGTGCCAGCAGCTTAGGACAGGGGGATGGTGGCTACACCTTC. Its protein is CASSLGQGDGGYTF.

The V gene is TRBV7-2, the J gene TRBJ1-1; TRBD1 matches at 8 bases. Trimming took 3 bases from V and 10 from J; bases not matched to a gene: 13. Germline-derived CDR1 and CDR2 are SGHTA and FQGNSA. The CDR3 is 15 residues long. CDR3 nucleotides: TGTGCCAGCAGCTTCCAGGGGGCGAGTACCCTTGGAGCTTTCTTT. Translation: CASSFQGASTLGAFF.

This clone was observed a single time. The chain couples TRBV10-3 to TRBJ1-2; possible D gene TRBD1, 5 bases. The ends were cut back, 4 bases at V and 8 bases at J, with 23 bases in the middle. This CDR3 contains 16 residues. CDR1 ENHRY and CDR2 SYGVKD come from the germline V gene. The CDR3 coding sequence is TGTGCCATCAGTGGCGGGGCAACCCACCAATCGGGGGGCTACACCTTC. This gives the protein CAISGGATHQSGGYTF.

V is TRBV7-9 and J is TRBJ2-3; D unresolved. Germline values: CDR1 SEHNR, CDR2 FQNEAQ (reference sequence). The ends were cut back, 5 bases at V and 7 bases at J, with 7 bases in the middle. The length of the CDR3 is 11 residues. The CDR3 DNA follows: TGTGCCAGCAGCGAACAGTATACGCAGTATTTT. Translated: CASSEQYTQYF. The entire variable domain, with the rest obtained from reference TRBV7-9 and TRBJ2-3, is as follows: DTGVSQNPRHKITKRGQNVTFRCDPISEHNRLYWYRQTLGQGPEFLTYFQNEAQLEKSRLLSDRFSAERPKGSFSTLEIQRTEQGDSAMYLCASSEQYTQYFGPGTRLTVL.

J is TRBJ2-7 and V is TRBV6-5; perhaps TRBD2 as D (5 bases). The length of the CDR3 is 15 residues. Trimming left V 5 bases short and J 5 bases short, with 19 bases between. The germline V gene has CDR1 MNHEY and CDR2 SVGAGI. CDR3 coding DNA: TGTGCCAGCAGTCACACCGAGGGCAGTACCCACGAGCAGTACTTC. The encoded protein is CASSHTEGSTHEQYF.

V gene TRBV28 combines with J gene TRBJ2-2; the D gene is possibly TRBD2 (5 bases). V was pared by 10 bases and J by 1 base, with 19 bases between. Germline-derived CDR1 and CDR2 are MDHEN and SYDVKM. The CDR3 runs to 16 residues. The CDR3 DNA is TGTGCCACCAACGGGTTCGGAGCGGAGAACACCGGGGAGCTGTTTTTT. Its translation is CATNGFGAENTGELFF.

As regards this clone: A much larger clone lies a single base off, so this may be a read error. This sequence joins TRBV11-1 and TRBJ2-3; D call uncertain. Per germline, CDR1 SGHAT and CDR2 FQDESV (reference sequence). This CDR3 has 12 amino acids. Deletions cut 5 bases from V and 0 bases from J, with 3 bases between. The CDR3 nucleotides read TGTGCCAGCAGCCTTAGCACAGATACGCAGTATTTT. The encoded protein is CASSLSTDTQYF.

The chain has TRBV7-2 and TRBJ2-3, with 8 bases identical to TRBD2. Trimming took 5 bases from V and 10 from J; bases not matched to a gene: 8. The CDR3 runs to 13 residues. Looked up from germline, CDR1 is SGHTA and CDR2 is FQGNSA. In nucleotides, the CDR3 is TGTGCCAGCAGCCCCCAGTCGGGGGGGGCGCAGTATTTT. This gives the protein CASSPQSGGAQYF.

V and J are TRBV14 and TRBJ1-3; weak D call: TRBD1 (5 bases). Trimming took off 5 bases at V and 5 bases at J, with 13 bases between the two ends. The CDR3 contains 14 residues. CDR1 is SGHDN and CDR2 is FVKESK in the germline V gene. The CDR3 DNA reads as TGTGCCAGCAGCTGGACCTCAGGGCGAAACACCATATATTTT. Its translation: CASSWTSGRNTIYF.

This clone was seen once. The chain uses TRBV5-6 and TRBJ2-7, with 7 bases aligning to TRBD1. CDR3 length: 14 amino acids. Germline-derived CDR1 and CDR2 are SGHDT and YYEEEE. J was trimmed by 3 bases and V by 4 bases; bases with no gene match: 7. The CDR3 sequence is CASSPWGTDYEQYF. For the CDR3, the DNA is TGTGCCAGCAGCCCGTGGGGGACAGACTACGAGCAGTACTTC.

This chain uses TRBV5-4 with TRBJ2-5; D may be TRBD2 (6 bases). The CDR3 consists of 15 residues. V was trimmed by 4 bases and J by 5 bases, leaving 18 bases between them. CDR1 SGHNT and CDR2 YYREEE come from the germline V gene (reference sequence). CDR3 coding DNA: TGTGCCAGCAGCCTGGGAGGAGGGATGCGGGAGACCCAGTACTTC. Translating gives CASSLGGGMRETQYF.

V usage is TRBV9 and J usage is TRBJ2-5, with a possible D match to TRBD2 (5 bases). CDR3 length: 16 amino acids. V was clipped by 1 base and J by 4 bases, with 17 bases between them. In germline, CDR1 is SGDLS, CDR2 YYNGEE. CDR3 protein: CASSVRGRLVGETQYF. The CDR3 DNA is TGTGCCAGCAGCGTACGGGGAAGACTGGTGGGAGAGACCCAGTACTTC.

The V gene is TRBV19, the J gene TRBJ2-2, with 8 bases lining up with TRBD2. The CDR3 extends over 14 amino acids. With 10 bases clipped from V and 0 bases from J, the junction kept 4 bases outside the gene matches. Germline-derived CDR1 and CDR2 are LNHDA and SQIVND (reference sequence). CDR3 region: CATRGGANTGELFF. In DNA, the CDR3 is TGTGCCACCCGGGGGGGCGCGAACACCGGGGAGCTGTTTTTT.

The rearrangement joins TRBV7-2 to TRBJ1-2, with D unresolved. The CDR3 has 14 amino acids. V was clipped by 1 base and J by 6 bases, with 12 bases between them. From germline, CDR1 is SGHTA and CDR2 FQGNSA. CDR3 bases: TGTGCCAGCAGCTTAGGTCGGGTTCAGAATGGCTACACCTTC. This translates into CASSLGRVQNGYTF.

This clone showed up just once. The chain couples TRBV7-9 to TRBJ1-5; D possibly corresponds to TRBD1 (5 bases). Germline V gene lookup returns CDR1 SEHNR and CDR2 FQNEAQ (reference sequence). The CDR3 is made up of 14 amino acids. Between the trimmed V and J ends, which lost 8 bases and 1 base, there was a span of 12 bases. The CDR3 sequence is CASGRDSSNQPQHF. For the CDR3, the DNA is TGTGCCAGCGGCAGGGATTCGAGCAATCAGCCCCAGCATTTT.

This chain links TRBV19 with TRBJ1-2; weak D call: TRBD1 (5 bases). This CDR3 has 13 residues. In germline, CDR1 is LNHDA, CDR2 SQIVND (reference sequence). Deletions cut 4 bases from V and 4 bases from J, with 10 bases between. Here the CDR3 DNA reads TGTGCCAGTAGTACCCTGACAGCCTATGGCTACACCTTC. Its translation is CASSTLTAYGYTF.

The sample holds one count of this clone. The chain combines TRBV4-2 with TRBJ2-3; 11 bases fit TRBD2. The CDR3 covers 17 residues. V lost 2 bases to trimming and J lost 5 bases; unmatched junction nucleotides: 9. The germline V gene encodes CDR1 LGHNA and CDR2 YNFKEQ. CDR3 DNA: TGTGCCAGCAGCCAATATAATAGCGGGGGGGCCGGAGATACGCAGTATTTT. Its protein is CASSQYNSGGAGDTQYF.

The rearrangement links TRBV29-1 to TRBJ2-7; the D is unclear. The V end lost 4 bases, the J end lost 4 bases, and 8 bases lay between the germline ends. Germline V CDR1 and CDR2: SQVTM, ANQGSEA. The CDR3 is 11 residues long. CDR3 in DNA: TGCAGCGTTGGCTATGAGTACGAGCAGTACTTC. Translating gives CSVGYEYEQYF.

The genes are TRBV5-1 and TRBJ2-1; 10 nucleotides align to TRBD2. This CDR3 has 17 residues. Germline lookup yields CDR1 SGHRS and CDR2 YFSETQ. V lost 0 bases, J lost 8 bases, and 11 bases stayed unmatched. Here the CDR3 DNA reads TGCGCCAGCAGCTTGGGACTAGCGGGTCTCGCAATGGATGAGCAGTTCTTC. It translates to CASSLGLAGLAMDEQFF. Together with reference TRBV5-1 and TRBJ2-1, the CDR3 gives the full variable domain: KAGVTQTPRYLIKTRGQQVTLSCSPISGHRSVSWYQQTPGQGLQFLFEYFSETQRNKGNFPGRFSGRQFSNSRSEMNVSTLELGDSALYLCASSLGLAGLAMDEQFFGPGTRLTVL.

The rearrangement joins TRBV5-1 to TRBJ1-3; 7 bases are shared with TRBD1. V shed 5 bases, J shed 6 bases, and the junction held 2 bases outside the gene matches. This CDR3 comprises 12 residues. CDR1 and CDR2 (germline): SGHRS, YFSETQ. The CDR3: CASSGTANTIYF. The CDR3 DNA reads as TGCGCCAGCAGTGGGACAGCAAACACCATATATTTT.

In its sample, this clone was seen a few times. The chain links TRBV19 to TRBJ2-7; possible D gene TRBD2, 6 bases. V lost 4 bases and J 6 bases, leaving 10 bases between the germline ends. The length of the CDR3 is 12 residues. Germline lookup yields CDR1 LNHDA and CDR2 SQIVND (reference sequence). DNA for the CDR3: TGTGCCAGTAGTACCTATAGCGGCGAGCAGTACTTC. It translates to CASSTYSGEQYF. The full variable domain, rest sourced from reference TRBV19 and TRBJ2-7, is DGGITQSPKYLFRKEGQNVTLSCEQNLNHDAMYWYRQDPGQGLRLIYYSQIVNDFQKGDIAEGYSVSREKKESFPLTVTSAQKNPTAFYLCASSTYSGEQYFGPGTRLTVT.

V is TRBV10-3 and J is TRBJ2-1, with 10 bases matching TRBD1. V trimming: 2 bases; J trimming: 6 bases; junction bases outside the gene matches: 4. Germline CDR1 reads ENHRY; CDR2 reads SYGVKD. The CDR3 contains 15 residues. CDR3: CAISEPGQGGNEQFF. The CDR3 DNA is TGTGCCATCAGTGAGCCAGGACAGGGGGGCAATGAGCAGTTCTTC.

The chain's CDR3 is CASSHGRLNYEQYF. The CDR3 DNA reads TGTGCCAGCAGCCACGGCAGGTTAAACTACGAGCAGTACTTC. The chain is built from TRBV3-1 (or the pseudogene TRBV3-2) and TRBJ2-7, with D unclear. The germline V and J ends were trimmed by 3 bases and 3 bases, with 12 bases remaining between them. Germline CDR1 LGHDT, CDR2 YNNKEL (reference sequence). The CDR3 length is 14 residues.

The J gene is TRBJ2-1, the V gene TRBV10-3; D is perhaps TRBD2 (6 bases). CDR3 length: 15 amino acids. The germline gives CDR1 ENHRY, CDR2 SYGVKD. V was cut by 6 bases and J by 1 base, with 13 bases left in between. CDR3 DNA sequence: TGTGCCATCAGCCCTGCTGGGGGGTCCTACAATGAGCAGTTCTTC. Translation gives CAISPAGGSYNEQFF.

The chain has TRBV6-1 and TRBJ1-4; no reliable D call. V was clipped by 3 bases and J by 5 bases, with 10 bases between them. In germline, CDR1 is MNHNS, CDR2 SASEGT. The CDR3 has 14 amino acids. The CDR3 here is CASSDPEPNEKLFF. The CDR3 DNA reads as TGTGCCAGCAGTGACCCAGAACCGAATGAAAAACTGTTTTTT.

The chain uses TRBV28 and TRBJ2-7, with TRBD1 matching over 9 bases. From germline, CDR1 is MDHEN and CDR2 SYDVKM. Trimming removed 5 bases from V and 2 bases from J; junction bases left unmatched: 13. The CDR3 has 17 amino acids. CDR3 amino acids: CASSRKITGQGPYEQYF. The CDR3 region has the DNA TGTGCCAGCAGTCGGAAGATAACGGGACAGGGACCCTACGAGCAGTACTTC.

V is TRBV19 and J is TRBJ1-5; no reliable D call. The germline gives CDR1 LNHDA, CDR2 SQIVND (reference sequence). This CDR3 has 15 residues. Trimming cost V 7 bases and J 0 bases, with 13 bases left between them. Written as DNA, the CDR3 is TGTGCCAGTAATCCAGGTGTAAATAGCAATCAGCCCCAGCATTTT. It specifies CASNPGVNSNQPQHF.

This chain links TRBV25-1 with TRBJ1-4; 9 bases are a match to TRBD1. V lost 2 bases, J lost 7 bases, and 5 bases stayed unmatched. CDR3 length: 15 residues. Germline V CDR1 and CDR2: MGHDK, SYGVNS. CDR3 region: CASSEGGQGIEKLFF. CDR3 in DNA: TGTGCCAGCAGTGAAGGAGGACAGGGGATTGAAAAACTGTTTTTT.

This clone was seen only once. The V and J genes are TRBV7-9 and TRBJ1-5; a possible D gene is TRBD1 (6 bases). The CDR3 loop spans 17 amino acids. The V gene lost 1 base and the J gene lost 2 bases, with 15 bases spanning the gap. Germline CDR1 is SEHNR and CDR2 is FQNEAQ (reference sequence). The CDR3 nucleotides read TGTGCCAGCAGCTTAGAGCAGGGGTCCGGGGGCAATCAGCCCCAGCATTTT. This encodes CASSLEQGSGGNQPQHF. The variable domain in full, completed from reference TRBV7-9 and TRBJ1-5, reads DTGVSQNPRHKITKRGQNVTFRCDPISEHNRLYWYRQTLGQGPEFLTYFQNEAQLEKSRLLSDRFSAERPKGSFSTLEIQRTEQGDSAMYLCASSLEQGSGGNQPQHFGDGTRLSIL.

The chain joins TRBV10-3 to TRBJ1-1, with 9 bases matching TRBD1. Germline loops: CDR1 ENHRY, CDR2 SYGVKD. The CDR3 has 16 amino acids. V was clipped by 4 bases and J by 8 bases; unmatched bases: 14. CDR3 residues: CAISGTGAALSGEAFF. The CDR3 DNA sequence: TGTGCCATCAGTGGGACAGGGGCCGCGTTGTCAGGGGAAGCTTTCTTT.

This clone appeared once. This chain uses TRBV5-6 with TRBJ2-3; D ambiguous. Germline V gene sequence: CDR1 SGHDT, CDR2 YYEEEE. There are 13 residues in the CDR3. V shed 0 bases and J shed 6 bases, with 8 bases lying between them. As DNA, the CDR3 is TGTGCCAGCAGCTTGGGAGGATGGGATACGCAGTATTTT. Its translation is CASSLGGWDTQYF.